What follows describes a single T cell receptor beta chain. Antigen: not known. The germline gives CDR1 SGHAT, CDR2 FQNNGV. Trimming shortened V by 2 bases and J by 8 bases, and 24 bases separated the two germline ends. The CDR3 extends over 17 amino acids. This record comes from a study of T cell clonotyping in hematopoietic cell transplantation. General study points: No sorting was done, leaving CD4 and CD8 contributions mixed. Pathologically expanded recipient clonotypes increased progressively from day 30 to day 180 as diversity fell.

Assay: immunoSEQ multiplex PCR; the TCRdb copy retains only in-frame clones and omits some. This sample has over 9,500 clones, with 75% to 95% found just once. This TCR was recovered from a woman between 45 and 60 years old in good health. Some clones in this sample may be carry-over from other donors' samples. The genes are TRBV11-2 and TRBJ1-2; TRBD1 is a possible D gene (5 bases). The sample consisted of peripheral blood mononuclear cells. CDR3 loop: CASSLWGTPGGSWGYTF. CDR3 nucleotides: TGTGCCAGCAGCTTATGGGGGACGCCCGGAGGTTCGTGGGGCTACACCTTC.